This paragraph covers one TCR beta chain sequence. The sample carries other DNA sequences with the same CDR3. The sample belongs to a study of blood T cell repertoires in COVID-19. Study-wide context: COVID-19 samples, acute and convalescent, were from the United States, Italy and Spain. PBMCs, B-cell-depleted T cells, or T cells provided the cDNA or gDNA that made up the material.

Original processing notes: Nucleated cell number was recorded as an estimate derived from reference gene primer amplification. The protocol was immunoSEQ multiplex PCR, while the TCRdb copy is restricted to in-frame clones and leaves out a portion. V and J calls and clone size follow that table, whereas D and trimming were derived from the DNA. The sample has 150,000 to 250,000 clones, about 85% seen once. Enrolled during active infection, Seattle patients were then followed longitudinally. The sequence was collected from a middle-aged woman with COVID-19, enrolled during active disease. Sample: peripheral blood.

CDR3 coding DNA: TGTGCCAGCAGTGAACCAGGGAACTATGGCTACACCTTC. This translates into CASSEPGNYGYTF. The J gene is TRBJ1-2, the V gene TRBV2; maybe TRBD1 (5 bases). Germline CDR1 reads SNHLY; CDR2 reads FYNNEI. CDR3 length: 13 residues. The V end lost 2 bases, the J end lost 2 bases, and 6 bases lay between the germline ends.